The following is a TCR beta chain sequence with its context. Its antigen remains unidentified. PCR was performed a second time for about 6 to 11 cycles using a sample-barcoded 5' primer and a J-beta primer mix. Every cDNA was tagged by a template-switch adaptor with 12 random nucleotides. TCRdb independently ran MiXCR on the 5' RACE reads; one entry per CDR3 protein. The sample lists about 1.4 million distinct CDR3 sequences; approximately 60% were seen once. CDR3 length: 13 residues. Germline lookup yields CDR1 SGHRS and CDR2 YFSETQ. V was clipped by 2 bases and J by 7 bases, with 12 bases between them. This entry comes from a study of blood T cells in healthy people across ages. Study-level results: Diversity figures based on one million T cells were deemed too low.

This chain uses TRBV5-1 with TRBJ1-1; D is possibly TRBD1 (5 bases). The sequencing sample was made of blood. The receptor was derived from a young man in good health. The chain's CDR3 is CASSFDSGREAFF. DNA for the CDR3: TGCGCCAGCAGCTTTGACAGTGGGCGTGAAGCTTTCTTT.